These 3 T cell receptor beta chains were all obtained from the same sample, sequenced in a study of cytomegalovirus exposure and HLA in healthy donors. Primers: 60 Vbeta forward and 13 Jbeta reverse. Some clones are missing from TCRdb's copy, which holds only in-frame ones; the method was immunoSEQ multiplex PCR. This table has hundreds of thousands of clones, around nine tenths appearing once. Sequencing was carried out using PBMCs. These TCRs come from a woman aged 18 to 35 in good health and CMV-seronegative.

The chain uses TRBV10-3 and TRBJ1-1; no clear D. V was trimmed by 3 bases and J by 11 bases, leaving 13 bases between them. CDR3 length: 12 residues. Germline CDR1 is ENHRY and CDR2 is SYGVKD. DNA of the CDR3: TGTGCCATCAGTGATTCGTCGGTCGGGGCTTTCTTT. Its translation: CAISDSSVGAFF.

V and J are TRBV5-6 and TRBJ2-1; 11 bases map to TRBD2. Germline assignment: CDR1 SGHDT and CDR2 YYEEEE. V dropped 5 bases and J dropped 6; count of bases not matched to a gene: 7. The CDR3 is 15 amino acids. The DNA of the CDR3 is TGTGCCAGCAGTTTACTAGCGGGGGATGTCAATGAGCAGTTCTTC. Its translation is CASSLLAGDVNEQFF.

This rearrangement joins TRBV27 to TRBJ2-1, with TRBD2 identical over 10 bases. The junction had 11 bases not matched to a gene; V was cut back by 5 bases and J by 10 bases. The CDR3 consists of 15 residues. Looked up from germline, CDR1 is MNHEY and CDR2 is SMNVEV (reference sequence). The CDR3 region has the DNA TGTGCCAGCAGTATCACTAGCGGGGTCCAGGTAGAGCAGTTCTTC. It codes for CASSITSGVQVEQFF.